The 18 T cell receptor beta chains below come from one sample, sequenced in a study of cytomegalovirus exposure and HLA in healthy donors. The PCR ran on 60 Vbeta and 13 Jbeta primers. Sequenced by immunoSEQ multiplex PCR; TCRdb stores in-frame clones only, minus some. The table shows roughly 120,000 clones, with about 78% occurring only once. The sample taken for sequencing was PBMCs. Receptors were obtained from a woman in her thirties or forties in good health and CMV-seropositive.

This clone appeared once. V gene TRBV5-1 combines with J gene TRBJ2-5; tentative D call: TRBD2 (5 bases). The V gene's germline CDR1 is SGHRS and CDR2 YFSETQ. This CDR3 comprises 13 residues. V was shortened by 5 bases and J by 1 base, with 9 bases between the two germline ends. CDR3 protein: CASSQEVQETQYF. CDR3 DNA: TGCGCCAGCAGTCAGGAGGTCCAAGAGACCCAGTACTTC.

This rearrangement joins TRBV29-1 to TRBJ1-1; D gene uncertain. The CDR3 length is 11 residues. V dropped 7 bases and J dropped 11 bases, with 17 bases sitting between them. CDR1 is SQVTM and CDR2 is ANQGSEA in the germline V gene. In nucleotides, the CDR3 is TGCAGCGCAGCCAACGGGGTTGAGGCTTTCTTT. It translates to CSAANGVEAFF. The full variable domain, rest sourced from reference TRBV29-1 and TRBJ1-1, is SAVISQKPSRDICQRGTSLTIQCQVDSQVTMMFWYRQQPGQSLTLIATANQGSEATYESGFVIDKFPISRPNLTFSTLTVSNMSPEDSSIYLCSAANGVEAFFGQGTRLTVV.

J is TRBJ2-1 and V is TRBV5-1; 9 bases are shared with TRBD2. J gave up 10 bases and V 5 bases, and 13 bases lay outside the gene matches. The CDR3 contains 15 residues. CDR1 is SGHRS and CDR2 is YFSETQ in the germline V gene. This CDR3 is CASRRLAGRGGEQFF. For the CDR3, the DNA is TGCGCCAGCAGGCGGCTAGCGGGGAGGGGAGGGGAGCAGTTCTTC.

The chain joins TRBV28 to TRBJ1-6, with D uncertain. Trimming took 2 bases from V and 10 from J, leaving 12 bases between them. Per germline, CDR1 MDHEN and CDR2 SYDVKM. The CDR3 is made up of 14 amino acids. Here the CDR3 DNA reads TGTGCCAGCAGTTTAATTAGCGGAGGATCACCCCTCCACTTT. As protein: CASSLISGGSPLHF. Filled out from reference TRBV28 and TRBJ1-6, the complete variable domain reads DVKVTQSSRYLVKRTGEKVFLECVQDMDHENMFWYRQDPGLGLRLIYFSYDVKMKEKGDIPEGYSVSREKKERFSLILESASTNQTSMYLCASSLISGGSPLHFGNGTRLTVT.

The chain uses TRBV5-4 and TRBJ2-7; maybe TRBD2 (5 bases). Germline values: CDR1 SGHNT, CDR2 YYREEE (reference sequence). The CDR3 contains 14 residues. V was pared by 2 bases and J by 2 bases, with 11 bases between. CDR3 in amino acids: CASSFVEGPYEQYF. CDR3 DNA sequence: TGTGCCAGCAGCTTTGTCGAGGGTCCCTACGAGCAGTACTTC.

The V call is TRBV13, the J call TRBJ2-5, with D possibly being TRBD1 (6 bases). Trimming removed 1 base at V and 3 bases at J, with 12 bases between. The CDR3 is 15 residues long. The germline CDR1 and CDR2 sequences are PRHDT and FYEKMQ (reference sequence). CDR3 region: CASSLEGRGEETQYF. The CDR3 DNA sequence: TGTGCCAGCAGCTTAGAGGGCAGGGGAGAAGAGACCCAGTACTTC. The full variable domain, its missing parts supplied by reference TRBV13 and TRBJ2-5, is AAGVIQSPRHLIKEKRETATLKCYPIPRHDTVYWYQQGPGQDPQFLISFYEKMQSDKGSIPDRFSAQQFSDYHSELNMSSLELGDSALYFCASSLEGRGEETQYFGPGTRLLVL.

V is TRBV9 and J is TRBJ1-2, with D hard to call. This CDR3 is 14 amino acids long. With 0 bases removed from V and 2 bases from J, the gap between germline ends came to 8 bases. The V gene's germline CDR1 is SGDLS and CDR2 YYNGEE. CDR3 nucleotide sequence: TGTGCCAGCAGCGTAGGGCAGAACAACTATGGCTACACCTTC. Translating gives CASSVGQNNYGYTF.

The rearrangement links TRBV6-5 to TRBJ2-7, with D possibly TRBD2 on 7 matching bases. V lost 6 bases, J lost 1 base, and 16 bases lay in between. CDR1 and CDR2 from the germline V gene are MNHEY and SVGAGI. The CDR3 sequence is 15 residues long. CDR3 DNA sequence: TGTGCCAGCAGGCGGGGGACAAGGAATTCCTACGAGCAGTACTTC. Encoded protein: CASRRGTRNSYEQYF.

The J gene is TRBJ1-3, the V gene TRBV9; TRBD1 matches 9 bases. Trimming cost V 3 bases and J 8 bases; bases outside gene matches: 6. This CDR3 contains 14 residues. The germline CDR1 and CDR2 sequences are SGDLS and YYNGEE. The CDR3 reads CASSGSGQGYTIYF. The DNA of the CDR3 is TGTGCCAGCAGCGGATCGGGACAGGGATACACCATATATTTT. The variable domain in full, completed from reference TRBV9 and TRBJ1-3, reads DSGVTQTPKHLITATGQRVTLRCSPRSGDLSVYWYQQSLDQGLQFLIQYYNGEERAKGNILERFSAQQFPDLHSELNLSSLELGDSALYFCASSGSGQGYTIYFGEGSWLTVV.

This chain connects TRBV29-1 to TRBJ1-1, with D possibly being TRBD1 (6 bases). The CDR3 covers 13 residues. Germline CDR1 is SQVTM and CDR2 is ANQGSEA. V was shortened by 7 bases and J by 0 bases, with 12 bases between the two germline ends. Here the CDR3 DNA reads TGCAGCGCGAAAGGACAGTTGAACACTGAAGCTTTCTTT. Translating gives CSAKGQLNTEAFF.

This clone appeared a single time. V gene TRBV9 combines with J gene TRBJ1-5; D not resolved. The CDR3 sequence is 14 residues long. Looked up from germline, CDR1 is SGDLS and CDR2 is YYNGEE. Trimming left V 0 bases short and J 9 bases short, with 13 bases between. CDR3 region: CASSVAGHAGPQHF. In DNA, the CDR3 is TGTGCCAGCAGCGTAGCGGGTCACGCGGGGCCCCAGCATTTT.

The chain couples TRBV5-1 to TRBJ2-1; 8 bases agree with TRBD2. Germline lookup yields CDR1 SGHRS and CDR2 YFSETQ. The CDR3 contains 16 residues. The J segment lost 8 bases and the V segment lost 2 bases, leaving 12 bases of the junction unmatched. This CDR3 is CASSFGLARVHDEQFF. The CDR3 bases are TGCGCCAGCAGCTTCGGACTAGCCAGGGTACACGATGAGCAGTTCTTC.

The rearrangement joins TRBV29-1 to TRBJ1-2; 8 bases agree with TRBD1. CDR3 length equals 16 residues. CDR1 and CDR2 (germline): SQVTM, ANQGSEA. With V trimmed by 6 bases and J by 2 bases, 14 bases remained unmatched. In DNA, the CDR3 is TGCAGCGTCGCGGACAGGGCTTCAGGACGAAACTATGGCTACACCTTC. Amino acids: CSVADRASGRNYGYTF.

This clone was recorded a few times. V gene TRBV7-9 combines with J gene TRBJ1-1; a weak D match, TRBD1 (5 bases). The V and J ends lost 5 bases and 2 bases respectively, with 15 bases between them. The length of the CDR3 is 15 residues. Germline-derived CDR1 and CDR2 are SEHNR and FQNEAQ (reference sequence). In DNA, the CDR3 is TGTGCCAGCAGCCGGAGGGACGGTCGAAACACTGAAGCTTTCTTT. It codes for CASSRRDGRNTEAFF.

In this sample, this clone turned up a few times. The V gene is TRBV19, the J gene TRBJ2-7; 9 nucleotides line up with TRBD1. V shed 5 bases and J 2 bases; nucleotides not matched to a gene: 7. Germline loops: CDR1 LNHDA, CDR2 SQIVND (reference sequence). This CDR3 region has 15 residues. CDR3 amino acids: CASSSSGTGTYEQYF. CDR3 in DNA: TGTGCCAGTAGTTCCTCCGGGACAGGGACCTACGAGCAGTACTTC.

In regard to this clone: The germline gene is not matched at one end of the junction; a read error may be the cause. This chain links TRBV2 with TRBJ1-2; 9 nucleotides agree with TRBD1. The CDR3 is 13 residues long. From germline, CDR1 is SNHLY and CDR2 FYNNEI. The CDR3: CASRSGTGIRTLF. Here the CDR3 DNA reads TGTGCCAGCAGATCCGGGACAGGGATTCGGACCCTCTTC.

This clone was picked up a small number of times. V gene TRBV4-1 combines with J gene TRBJ2-3; 13 bases match TRBD2. The V segment lost 8 bases and the J segment 4 bases; nucleotides outside the gene matches: 3. The CDR3 is 14 residues long. Per germline, CDR1 MGHRA and CDR2 YSYEKL. The CDR3 DNA is TGCGCCAGCGGGACTAGCGGGGCCTCAGATACGCAGTATTTT. Translating it yields CASGTSGASDTQYF.

The chain is built from TRBV10-2 and TRBJ1-2, with 9 bases identical to TRBD1. The V gene end was trimmed by 6 bases and the J gene end by 8 bases; junction bases not matched to a gene: 10. Per the germline V gene, CDR1 is WSHSY and CDR2 is SAAADI. The CDR3 is made up of 14 amino acids. CDR3 loop: CASRRDRDASGYTF. The CDR3 DNA reads TGCGCCAGCAGGAGGGACAGGGACGCCAGCGGCTACACCTTC.